These 15 T cell receptor beta chains share one sample of origin, sequenced in a study of brain T cells in children with intractable seizures. Sequenced by immunoSEQ multiplex PCR; TCRdb stores in-frame clones only, minus some. The profile covers roughly 80,000 clones, with approximately 89% appearing a single time and around 25% taken by the ten largest. The specimen comprised peripheral blood, sampled at surgery. The receptors originated from a girl aged 2-10 years with Rasmussen encephalitis and intractable seizures.

V and J are TRBV5-1 and TRBJ2-2; 11 nucleotides agree with TRBD1. The CDR3 runs 17 residues. V dropped 4 bases and J dropped 4; count of bases not matched to a gene: 9. The germline gives CDR1 SGHRS, CDR2 YFSETQ. The CDR3, as DNA: TGCGCCAGCAGCCCGAAATCCGGGACAGGGGGCACCGGGGAGCTGTTTTTT. This translates into CASSPKSGTGGTGELFF. Full variable domain (missing parts from reference TRBV5-1 and TRBJ2-2): KAGVTQTPRYLIKTRGQQVTLSCSPISGHRSVSWYQQTPGQGLQFLFEYFSETQRNKGNFPGRFSGRQFSNSRSEMNVSTLELGDSALYLCASSPKSGTGGTGELFFGEGSRLTVL.

The chain is built from TRBV2 and TRBJ1-2; D call uncertain. Germline CDR1 is SNHLY and CDR2 is FYNNEI. Trimming left V 6 bases short and J 7 bases short, with 15 bases between. The length of the CDR3 is 13 residues. The CDR3 DNA follows: TGTGCCAGCAGGGAGGGAGCTGGGCTTGGCTACACCTTC. Residues: CASREGAGLGYTF.

The CDR3 sequence is CATRGTGAGEQFF. The CDR3 DNA is TGTGCCACCAGGGGAACAGGCGCCGGGGAGCAGTTCTTC. The V gene is TRBV24-1, the J gene TRBJ2-1, with a tentative D call TRBD1 (5 bases). Per the germline V gene, CDR1 is KGHDR and CDR2 is SFDVKD. The CDR3 is 13 amino acids. The V and J ends lost 7 bases and 10 bases respectively, with 16 bases between them.

The gene calls are TRBV10-3 and TRBJ2-7; TRBD2 might be the D (6 bases). Per the germline V gene, CDR1 is ENHRY and CDR2 is SYGVKD. CDR3 length equals 13 residues. V gave up 2 bases and J gave up 4 bases, with 9 bases separating them. In DNA, the CDR3 is TGTGCCATCAGTGAGGGGGGAGGATACGAGCAGTACTTC. Its protein is CAISEGGGYEQYF.

V and J are TRBV5-4 and TRBJ1-6; D call uncertain. The V end was cut by 1 base, the J end by 4 bases, with 6 bases between. Germline loops: CDR1 SGHNT, CDR2 YYREEE (reference sequence). The CDR3 spans 14 residues. The CDR3 sequence: CASSLLGYNSPLHF. Here the CDR3 DNA reads TGTGCCAGCAGCTTGTTAGGGTATAATTCACCCCTCCACTTT.

The chain recombines TRBV19 with TRBJ1-2, with D perhaps matching TRBD1 (5 bases). With 9 bases removed from V and 7 bases from J, the gap between germline ends came to 21 bases. The CDR3 covers 14 residues. Germline V gives CDR1 LNHDA, CDR2 SQIVND (reference sequence). CDR3 loop: CASRTTVQSSGYTF. The CDR3 DNA sequence: TGTGCCAGCCGGACGACAGTTCAGAGTTCTGGCTACACCTTC.

The rearrangement uses TRBV7-9 and TRBJ1-2, with D possibly matching TRBD1 (5 bases). Germline V CDR1 and CDR2: SEHNR, FQNEAQ (reference sequence). V lost 0 bases and J 7 bases, leaving 15 bases between the germline ends. The CDR3 totals 15 residues. The CDR3 sequence is CASSLAGGELGGYTF. The CDR3, as DNA: TGTGCCAGCAGCTTAGCTGGAGGGGAACTCGGTGGCTACACCTTC.

This clone was seen only once. V is TRBV2 and J is TRBJ2-7; 7 nucleotides line up with TRBD1. CDR1 SNHLY and CDR2 FYNNEI come from the germline V gene. V was pared by 7 bases and J by 4 bases, with 10 bases of the junction left unmatched. The CDR3 has 14 residues. The CDR3 region has the DNA TGTGCCAGCACCCCCGGGACAGCCTTTTACGAGCAGTACTTC. This gives the protein CASTPGTAFYEQYF.

The CDR3 DNA reads TGTGCCAGCAGCTTAGGTGTCGGGGTAACAGATACGCAGTATTTT. Residues: CASSLGVGVTDTQYF. The J gene is TRBJ2-3, the V gene TRBV7-9; a weak D match, TRBD2 (5 bases). CDR1 SEHNR and CDR2 FQNEAQ come from the germline V gene (reference sequence). V lost 1 base and J 3 bases, leaving 11 bases between the germline ends. The CDR3 extends over 15 amino acids.

The CDR3 DNA follows: TGTGCCAGCAGCTTAGAGGTCAGGGTGGGTGAGACCCAGTACTTC. Translating gives CASSLEVRVGETQYF. The chain carries TRBV7-6 and TRBJ2-5; tentative D call: TRBD1 (5 bases). The CDR3 extends over 15 amino acids. Germline loops: CDR1 SGHVS, CDR2 FNYEAQ. Trimming cost V 1 base and J 5 bases, with 14 bases left between them. The variable domain in full, completed from reference TRBV7-6 and TRBJ2-5, reads GAGVSQSPRYKVTKRGQDVALRCDPISGHVSLYWYRQALGQGPEFLTYFNYEAQQDKSGLPNDRFSAERPEGSISTLTIQRTEQRDSAMYRCASSLEVRVGETQYFGPGTRLLVL.

The V and J genes are TRBV6-5 and TRBJ1-2; 7 bases agree with TRBD1. This CDR3 is built from 14 residues. Germline V gene lookup returns CDR1 MNHEY and CDR2 SVGAGI. The ends lost 10 bases at V and 3 bases at J; junction bases unmatched: 11. The chain's CDR3 is CATFTTGAHYGYTF. Written as DNA, the CDR3 is TGTGCCACCTTCACCACAGGGGCCCACTATGGCTACACCTTC.

The rearrangement joins TRBV24-1 to TRBJ2-5; no reliable D call. Trimming cost V 4 bases and J 5 bases, with 10 bases left between them. This CDR3 is 13 amino acids long. CDR1 and CDR2 from the germline V gene are KGHDR and SFDVKD. The CDR3 bases are TGTGCCACCAGTGACGGCCCAAGGGAGACCCAGTACTTC. This sequence encodes CATSDGPRETQYF.

The gene calls are TRBV25-1 and TRBJ1-2, with D perhaps TRBD1 (5 bases). Germline lookup yields CDR1 MGHDK and CDR2 SYGVNS. CDR3 length: 13 residues. Trimming stripped 5 bases from V and 8 bases from J, with 15 bases between. The CDR3 is CASSLGGGEGYTF. CDR3 bases: TGTGCCAGCAGTTTGGGCGGGGGTGAAGGCTACACCTTC.

V usage is TRBV11-1 and J usage is TRBJ2-5, with 11 bases that match TRBD2. The CDR3 runs 15 residues. Germline V gene sequence: CDR1 SGHAT, CDR2 FQDESV (reference sequence). Losses at the gene ends were 6 bases for V and 7 bases for J; bases not matched to a gene: 10. The CDR3, as DNA: TGTGCCAGCAGAAAGACTAGCGGGGTTCAGGGGACCCAGTACTTC. Encoded protein: CASRKTSGVQGTQYF.

The CDR3 DNA sequence: TGTGCCATCAGTGACCCAGGCTCCTACAATGAGCAGTTCTTC. Translating gives CAISDPGSYNEQFF. The V gene is TRBV10-3, the J gene TRBJ2-1; D gene unclear. The CDR3 covers 14 residues. Germline CDR1 ENHRY, CDR2 SYGVKD. The V and J ends lost 3 bases and 0 bases respectively, with 6 bases between them.